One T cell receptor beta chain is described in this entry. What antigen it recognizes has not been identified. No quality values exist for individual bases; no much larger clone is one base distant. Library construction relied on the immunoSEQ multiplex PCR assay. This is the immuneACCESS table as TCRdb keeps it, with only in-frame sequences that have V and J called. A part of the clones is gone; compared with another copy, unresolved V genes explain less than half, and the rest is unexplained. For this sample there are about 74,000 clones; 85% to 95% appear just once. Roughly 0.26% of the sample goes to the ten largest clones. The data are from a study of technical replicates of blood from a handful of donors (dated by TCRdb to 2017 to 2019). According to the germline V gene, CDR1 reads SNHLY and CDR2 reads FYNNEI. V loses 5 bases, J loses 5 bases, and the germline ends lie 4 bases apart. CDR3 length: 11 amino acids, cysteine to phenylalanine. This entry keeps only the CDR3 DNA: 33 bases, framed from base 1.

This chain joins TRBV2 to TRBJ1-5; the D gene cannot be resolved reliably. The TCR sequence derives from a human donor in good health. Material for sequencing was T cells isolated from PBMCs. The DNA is TGTGCCAGCAGTTATGATCAGCCCCAGCATTTT. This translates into CASSYDQPQHF.